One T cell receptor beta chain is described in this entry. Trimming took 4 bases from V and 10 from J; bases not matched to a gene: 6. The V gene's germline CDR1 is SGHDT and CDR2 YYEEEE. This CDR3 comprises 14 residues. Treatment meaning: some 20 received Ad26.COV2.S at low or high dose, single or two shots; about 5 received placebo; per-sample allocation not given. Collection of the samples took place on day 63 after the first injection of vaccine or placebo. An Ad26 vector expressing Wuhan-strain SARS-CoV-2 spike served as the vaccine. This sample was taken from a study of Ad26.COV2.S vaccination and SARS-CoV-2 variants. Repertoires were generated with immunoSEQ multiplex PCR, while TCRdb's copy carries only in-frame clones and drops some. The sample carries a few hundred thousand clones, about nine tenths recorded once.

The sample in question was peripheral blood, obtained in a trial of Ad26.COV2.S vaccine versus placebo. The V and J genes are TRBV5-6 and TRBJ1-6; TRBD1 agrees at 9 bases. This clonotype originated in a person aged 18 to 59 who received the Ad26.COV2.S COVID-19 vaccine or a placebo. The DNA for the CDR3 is TGTGCCAGCAGCCAGGGACAGGGTACCTCACCCCTCCACTTT. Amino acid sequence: CASSQGQGTSPLHF.